What follows are 29 T cell receptor beta chains derived from one specimen sequenced in a study of monozygotic twins with inflammatory bowel disease. For each CDR3 protein, TCRdb gives one entry from its re-call of the 5' RACE reads, without DNA. This sample lists about 350,000 distinct CDR3 sequences; its ten largest clones have approximately 2%. The sample consisted of blood. These receptors came from a human donor with ulcerative colitis or Crohn's disease, or a healthy co-twin of an affected twin (not recorded which).

The V and J genes are TRBV3-1 and TRBJ1-4; TCRdb lists TRBD1, though no DNA is available to test this call. The CDR3 spans 16 residues. Germline assignment: CDR1 LGHDT and CDR2 YNNKEL (reference sequence). The CDR3 sequence is CASSQDPPPTNEKLFF. Full variable domain (remainder filled in from reference TRBV3-1 and TRBJ1-4): DTAVSQTPKYLVTQMGNDKSIKCEQNLGHDTMYWYKQDSKKFLKIMFSYNNKELIINETVPNRFSPKSPDKAHLNLHINSLELGDSAVYFCASSQDPPPTNEKLFFGSGTQLSVL.

This chain connects TRBV5-1 to TRBJ2-3; absent DNA, TCRdb's TRBD1 call cannot be checked. The CDR3 covers 16 residues. Germline CDR1 and CDR2: SGHRS and YFSETQ. CDR3 loop: CASSPSGAGPPDTQYF.

The gene calls are TRBV9 and TRBJ2-1; without DNA, the TCRdb call of TRBD2 cannot be checked. This CDR3 region has 15 residues. Germline CDR1 and CDR2: SGDLS and YYNGEE. This chain's CDR3 is CASSSSGTSSNEQFF. Using reference TRBV9 and TRBJ2-1 for the parts outside the CDR3, the full variable domain is DSGVTQTPKHLITATGQRVTLRCSPRSGDLSVYWYQQSLDQGLQFLIQYYNGEERAKGNILERFSAQQFPDLHSELNLSSLELGDSALYFCASSSSGTSSNEQFFGPGTRLTVL.

The chain recombines TRBV7-9 with TRBJ1-4. Germline V lookup: CDR1 SEHNR, CDR2 FQNEAQ (reference sequence). The CDR3 has 13 residues. This chain's CDR3 is CASSRQLNEKLFF.

V is TRBV10-3 and J is TRBJ2-5; the TCRdb D gene call, TRBD1, has no DNA to confirm it. CDR3 length equals 13 residues. CDR1 and CDR2 (germline): ENHRY, SYGVKD. The CDR3 region is CAISSGLEETQYF.

The chain's CDR3 is CASSFGTSDNEQFF. The rearrangement uses TRBV5-1 and TRBJ2-1; the TCRdb D gene call, TRBD2, has no DNA to confirm it. The CDR3 length is 14 residues. Germline loops: CDR1 SGHRS, CDR2 YFSETQ.

This chain links TRBV6-1 with TRBJ1-3; with no DNA, the TCRdb D assignment of TRBD1 cannot be verified. This CDR3 is built from 14 residues. Germline V lookup: CDR1 MNHNS, CDR2 SASEGT. The CDR3: CASTTGTRGNTIYF.

V is TRBV5-1 and J is TRBJ2-5; the TCRdb D gene call, TRBD1, has no DNA to confirm it. The germline gives CDR1 SGHRS, CDR2 YFSETQ. This CDR3 contains 15 residues. CDR3 in amino acids: CASSLSKRDGETQYF.

The chain carries TRBV10-3 and TRBJ1-1; the D call of TRBD1 rests on TCRdb alone, since no DNA is present to check it. Germline V gene sequence: CDR1 ENHRY, CDR2 SYGVKD. The CDR3 spans 14 residues. The chain's CDR3 is CAIRDRVGVTEAFF.

The CDR3 sequence: CASKDRASYNEQFF. The rearrangement uses TRBV5-1 and TRBJ2-1; TCRdb lists TRBD1, though no DNA is available to test this call. This CDR3 region has 14 residues. The germline V gene encodes CDR1 SGHRS and CDR2 YFSETQ.

This chain connects TRBV3-1 to TRBJ2-7; the D call from TCRdb, TRBD2, cannot be confirmed without DNA. This CDR3 comprises 14 residues. The germline V gene encodes CDR1 LGHDT and CDR2 YNNKEL (reference sequence). The CDR3 here is CASSQEGTRSEQYF.

The rearrangement links TRBV7-2 to TRBJ2-5; checking the TCRdb D call of TRBD2 is not possible without DNA. Germline V CDR1 and CDR2: SGHTA, FQGNSA. The CDR3 covers 16 residues. The CDR3 here is CASSRWGGRTQETQYF.

The J gene is TRBJ1-1, the V gene TRBV19. The CDR3 consists of 15 residues. Germline lookup yields CDR1 LNHDA and CDR2 SQIVND (reference sequence). The CDR3 sequence: CASSIVGQPNTEAFF.

The chain combines TRBV6-6 with TRBJ2-7. The CDR3 spans 13 residues. The germline V gene encodes CDR1 MNHNY and CDR2 SVGAGI (reference sequence). CDR3 residues: CASSYSRSYEQYF.

This rearrangement joins TRBV5-6 to TRBJ1-2; checking the TCRdb D call of TRBD1 is not possible without DNA. Germline V gene sequence: CDR1 SGHDT, CDR2 YYEEEE. The CDR3 contains 14 residues. The CDR3: CASSIRDSNYGYTF.

This chain joins TRBV7-9 and TRBJ1-4. In germline, CDR1 is SEHNR, CDR2 FQNEAQ (reference sequence). The CDR3 has 16 residues. Here the CDR3 reads CASSHPEIQLNEKLFF. The whole variable domain, remainder taken from reference TRBV7-9 and TRBJ1-4, is DTGVSQNPRHKITKRGQNVTFRCDPISEHNRLYWYRQTLGQGPEFLTYFQNEAQLEKSRLLSDRFSAERPKGSFSTLEIQRTEQGDSAMYLCASSHPEIQLNEKLFFGSGTQLSVL.

V is TRBV30 and J is TRBJ1-5; checking the TCRdb D call of TRBD1 is not possible without DNA. Germline assignment: CDR1 GTSNPN and CDR2 SVGIG (reference sequence). The CDR3 is 14 residues long. The CDR3 here is CAWSAGQGDQPQHF.

This chain connects TRBV20-1 to TRBJ1-6; TCRdb's D gene call, TRBD1, goes unchecked for lack of DNA. This CDR3 region has 15 residues. Germline CDR1 reads DFQATT; CDR2 reads SNEGSKA (reference sequence). CDR3 residues: CSARFMQGGSSPLHF.

This chain links TRBV18 with TRBJ2-7. The germline V gene encodes CDR1 KGHSH and CDR2 LQKENI. The CDR3 spans 13 residues. The CDR3 region is CASSPDQTAEQYF.

The chain uses TRBV27 and TRBJ1-3; as DNA is missing, the TRBD1 call by TCRdb cannot be tested. CDR1 and CDR2 from the germline V gene are MNHEY and SMNVEV (reference sequence). This CDR3 is 12 amino acids long. This CDR3 is CANGRSRNTIYF.

CDR3 residues: CSVHGGNNPNEQFF. This chain links TRBV29-1 with TRBJ2-1; TCRdb outputs TRBD2, but without DNA this stays unchecked. Germline V gene lookup returns CDR1 SQVTM and CDR2 ANQGSEA. The CDR3 extends over 14 amino acids.

V usage is TRBV12-3 or TRBV12-4 and J usage is TRBJ1-2; the TCRdb call, TRBD1, lacks DNA for checking. The CDR3 is 12 amino acids. The chain's CDR3 is CASSRDNYGYTF.

This chain uses TRBV30 with TRBJ1-2; TCRdb's D gene call, TRBD1, goes unchecked for lack of DNA. The CDR3 runs 13 residues. CDR1 is GTSNPN and CDR2 is SVGIG in the germline V gene (reference sequence). CDR3 protein: CAWSVGGGIGYTF.

This rearrangement joins TRBV30 to TRBJ1-6; TCRdb selects TRBD1, and the lack of DNA leaves this call unchecked. CDR1 GTSNPN and CDR2 SVGIG come from the germline V gene (reference sequence). The CDR3 runs 15 residues. CDR3 amino acids: CAWSSLGQGALPLHF.

The CDR3 reads CSVAGAGTNEKLFF. The chain employs TRBV29-1 and TRBJ1-4. The V gene's germline CDR1 is SQVTM and CDR2 ANQGSEA. The CDR3 consists of 14 residues.

This rearrangement joins TRBV29-1 to TRBJ1-2; TCRdb picks TRBD1, but there is no DNA to check that call. Germline assignment: CDR1 SQVTM and CDR2 ANQGSEA. This CDR3 region has 12 residues. The CDR3 region is CSGTTGSYGYTF.

The chain recombines TRBV20-1 with TRBJ1-1; lacking DNA, the TRBD1 call made by TCRdb goes unchecked. The V gene's germline CDR1 is DFQATT and CDR2 SNEGSKA (reference sequence). The CDR3 extends over 14 amino acids. CDR3 sequence reads: CSARQGAGNTEAFF.

The V gene is TRBV5-1, the J gene TRBJ2-7. Germline V CDR1 and CDR2: SGHRS, YFSETQ. The CDR3 contains 13 residues. CDR3 sequence: CASSLDMVYEQYF.

The chain recombines TRBV27 with TRBJ2-1; TCRdb names TRBD2, which stays unverified in the absence of DNA. This CDR3 is 14 amino acids long. The germline V gene encodes CDR1 MNHEY and CDR2 SMNVEV (reference sequence). The CDR3 here is CASSSGLHLNEQFF.